One sample yielded the 10 T cell receptor beta chains listed below, sequenced in a study of T cells in Graves' hyperthyroidism and ophthalmopathy. Researchers took RNA transcripts and amplified the TCR beta CDR3 regions from them. The HTBI set primed first-round TCR CDR3 RT-PCR. MiXCR was run by TCRdb on the multiplex PCR reads, yielding one entry per CDR3 protein. The sample holds 470,000 or so distinct CDR3 sequences; roughly 20% are singletons and the top ten take about a quarter. Sequencing used blood. Receptors originate from a man between 18 and 35 years old with Graves' hyperthyroidism.

This clonotype has ten or more counts. The chain couples TRBV12-3 or TRBV12-4 to TRBJ2-7; 7 bases match TRBD2. The CDR3 has 14 residues. J was trimmed by 3 bases and V by 3 bases; bases with no gene match: 5. CDR3 in DNA: TGTGCCAGCAGTTTCGGGACTATTCGCTACGAGCAGTACTTC. It codes for CASSFGTIRYEQYF.

At least ten counts were recorded for this clonotype. The chain links TRBV12-3 or TRBV12-4 to TRBJ1-2; 8 bases align to TRBD1. The ends lost 6 bases at V and 6 bases at J; junction bases unmatched: 6. The CDR3 is 13 residues long. CDR3: CASSPGQGDGYTF. For the CDR3, the DNA is TGTGCCAGCAGCCCAGGACAGGGAGATGGCTACACCTTC.

The chain joins TRBV6-1 to TRBJ1-2; D unresolved. CDR1 and CDR2 (germline): MNHNS, SASEGT. This CDR3 is 17 amino acids long. V lost 5 bases, J lost 5 bases, and 24 bases lay in between. The CDR3 DNA reads as TGTGCCAGCAGTCCCAACTACTTTGACACTTTTGGGTATGGCTACACCTTC. Amino acids: CASSPNYFDTFGYGYTF.

This clonotype was recorded many times. J is TRBJ1-2 and V is TRBV30; D call uncertain. The CDR3 covers 15 residues. V lost 2 bases and J 7 bases, leaving 20 bases between the germline ends. Germline V gene data show CDR1 as GTSNPN and CDR2 as SVGIG (reference sequence). The CDR3 region is CAWSPIGRGSVGYTF. CDR3 bases: TGTGCCTGGAGTCCCATTGGACGGGGATCTGTTGGCTACACCTTC.

This clonotype was counted ten times or more. This CDR3 is CASSYSPAPREQYF. For the CDR3, the DNA is TGTGCCAGCAGTTACTCCCCAGCGCCCCGGGAGCAGTACTTC. The chain uses TRBV6-5 and TRBJ2-7, with D unclear. Germline CDR1 reads MNHEY; CDR2 reads SVGAGI. V was shortened by 0 bases and J by 7 bases, with 13 bases between the two germline ends. CDR3 size: 14 residues.

Regarding this clonotype: A much more abundant neighbour one base away suggests this may be a read error. This rearrangement joins TRBV20-1 to TRBJ2-5, with D perhaps TRBD2 (6 bases). Germline CDR1 reads DFQATT; CDR2 reads SNEGSKA (reference sequence). The CDR3 has 15 amino acids. The CDR3, as DNA: TGCAGTGCTGATGGGGACTTTGAGTACCAAGCGACCCAGTACTTC. It encodes CSADGDFEYQATQYF.

This clonotype was observed at least ten times. The chain is built from TRBV6-2 or TRBV6-3 and TRBJ2-2; possibly TRBD1 or TRBD2 for D (5 bases each). This CDR3 is built from 14 residues. V gave up 4 bases and J gave up 2 bases, with 8 bases separating them. In germline, CDR1 is MNHEY, CDR2 SVGEGT. The CDR3 sequence is CASSSGTNTGELFF. The CDR3 region has the DNA TGTGCCAGCAGTTCCGGGACCAACACCGGGGAGCTGTTTTTT.

The chain recombines TRBV6-5 with TRBJ2-5; maybe TRBD2 (5 bases). V was shortened by 0 bases and J by 2 bases, with 16 bases between the two germline ends. Germline loops: CDR1 MNHEY, CDR2 SVGAGI. The CDR3 runs 17 residues. This CDR3 reads CASSYSSSLGYQETQYF. DNA for the CDR3: TGTGCCAGCAGTTACTCTTCGTCACTAGGGTATCAAGAGACCCAGTACTTC.

This clonotype was observed many times. The genes are TRBV6-1 and TRBJ1-1; tentatively, D is TRBD1 (5 bases). The V end was cut by 8 bases, the J end by 6 bases, with 10 bases between. The CDR3 runs to 11 residues. The germline V gene has CDR1 MNHNS and CDR2 SASEGT. The CDR3 here is CASRTSPEAFF. As DNA, the CDR3 is TGTGCCAGCCGGACAAGCCCTGAAGCTTTCTTT.

V is TRBV10-1 and J is TRBJ2-2; 9 bases line up with TRBD1. This CDR3 spans 17 amino acids. V was pared by 4 bases and J by 4 bases, with 10 bases of the junction left unmatched. Looked up from germline, CDR1 is WNHNN and CDR2 is SYGVQD (reference sequence). The CDR3 is CASSVPGQGRITGELFF. DNA of the CDR3: TGCGCCAGCAGTGTGCCGGGACAGGGCCGAATCACCGGGGAGCTGTTTTTT.